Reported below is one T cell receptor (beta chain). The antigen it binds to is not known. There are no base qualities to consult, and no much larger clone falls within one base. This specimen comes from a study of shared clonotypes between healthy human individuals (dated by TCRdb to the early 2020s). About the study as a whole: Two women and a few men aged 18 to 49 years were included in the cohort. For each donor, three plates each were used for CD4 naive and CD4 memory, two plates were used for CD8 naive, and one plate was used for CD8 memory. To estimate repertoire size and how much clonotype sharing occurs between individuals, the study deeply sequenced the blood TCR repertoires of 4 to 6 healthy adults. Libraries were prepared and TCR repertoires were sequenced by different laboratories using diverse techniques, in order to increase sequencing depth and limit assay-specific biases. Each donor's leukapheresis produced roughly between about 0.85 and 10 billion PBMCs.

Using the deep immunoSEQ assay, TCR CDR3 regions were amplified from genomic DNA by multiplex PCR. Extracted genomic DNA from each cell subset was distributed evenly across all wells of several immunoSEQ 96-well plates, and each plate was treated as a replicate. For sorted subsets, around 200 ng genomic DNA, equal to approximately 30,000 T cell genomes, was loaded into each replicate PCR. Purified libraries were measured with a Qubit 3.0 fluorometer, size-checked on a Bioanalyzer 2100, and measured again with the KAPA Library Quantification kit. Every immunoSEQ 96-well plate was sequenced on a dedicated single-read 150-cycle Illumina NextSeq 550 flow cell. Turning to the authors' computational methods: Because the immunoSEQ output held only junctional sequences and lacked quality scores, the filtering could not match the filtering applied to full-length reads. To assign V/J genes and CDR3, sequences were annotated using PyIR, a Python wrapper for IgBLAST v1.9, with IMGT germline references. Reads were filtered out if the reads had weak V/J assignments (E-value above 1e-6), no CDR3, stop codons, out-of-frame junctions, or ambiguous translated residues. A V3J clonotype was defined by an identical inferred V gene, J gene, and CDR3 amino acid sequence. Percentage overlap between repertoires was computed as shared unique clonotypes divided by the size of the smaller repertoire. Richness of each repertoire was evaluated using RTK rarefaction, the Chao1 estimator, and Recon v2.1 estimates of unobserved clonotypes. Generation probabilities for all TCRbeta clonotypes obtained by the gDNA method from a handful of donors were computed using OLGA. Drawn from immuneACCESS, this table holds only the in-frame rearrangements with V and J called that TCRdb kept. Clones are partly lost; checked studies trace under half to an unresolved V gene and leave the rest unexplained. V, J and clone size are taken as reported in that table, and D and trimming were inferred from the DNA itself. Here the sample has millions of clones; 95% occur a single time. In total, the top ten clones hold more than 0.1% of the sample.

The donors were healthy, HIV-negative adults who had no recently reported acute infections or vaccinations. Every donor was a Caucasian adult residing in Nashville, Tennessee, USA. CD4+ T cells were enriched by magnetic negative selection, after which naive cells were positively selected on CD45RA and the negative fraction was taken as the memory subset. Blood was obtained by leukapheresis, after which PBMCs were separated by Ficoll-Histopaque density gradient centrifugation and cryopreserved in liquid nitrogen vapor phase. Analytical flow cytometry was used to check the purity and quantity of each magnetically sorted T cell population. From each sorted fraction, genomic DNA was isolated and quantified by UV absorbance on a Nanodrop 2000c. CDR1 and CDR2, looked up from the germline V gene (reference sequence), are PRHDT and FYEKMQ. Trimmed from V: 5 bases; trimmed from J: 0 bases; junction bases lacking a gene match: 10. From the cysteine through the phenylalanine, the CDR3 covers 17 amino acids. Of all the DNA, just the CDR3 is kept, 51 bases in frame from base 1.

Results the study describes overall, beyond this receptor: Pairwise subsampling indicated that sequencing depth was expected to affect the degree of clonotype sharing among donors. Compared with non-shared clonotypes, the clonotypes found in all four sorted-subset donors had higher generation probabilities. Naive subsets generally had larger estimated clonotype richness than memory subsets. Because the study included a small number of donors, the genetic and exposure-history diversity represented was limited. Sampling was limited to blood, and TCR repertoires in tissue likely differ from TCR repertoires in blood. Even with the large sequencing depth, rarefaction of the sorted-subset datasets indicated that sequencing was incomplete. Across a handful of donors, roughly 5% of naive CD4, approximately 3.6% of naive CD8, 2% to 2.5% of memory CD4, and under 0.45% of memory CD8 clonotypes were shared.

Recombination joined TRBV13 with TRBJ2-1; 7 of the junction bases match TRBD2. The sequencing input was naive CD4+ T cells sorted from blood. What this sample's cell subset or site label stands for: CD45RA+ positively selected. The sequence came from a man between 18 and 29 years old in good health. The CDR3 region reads CASSHRLAKSSYNEQFF. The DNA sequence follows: TGTGCCAGCAGCCACCGACTAGCCAAAAGCTCCTACAATGAGCAGTTCTTC.